Listed below are T cell receptor beta chains from one sample, sequenced in a study of cytomegalovirus exposure and HLA in healthy donors. Profiled with immunoSEQ multiplex PCR; TCRdb holds only in-frame clones, not every one. This table has 150,000 to 200,000 clones, approximately 72% appearing once. The sample was PBMCs. The receptor set was obtained from a man aged 50 to 59 in good health and CMV-seronegative. The CDR3 runs from the conserved cysteine through the conserved F or W. A D gene is named only where the DNA matches it firmly. Expanded clones are given a class, and other clones once, few, many or no size at all.

abundance: -
j_gene: TRBJ1-2
d_gene: -
v_gene: TRBV5-4
CDR3nt: TGTGCCAGCAGCCCCCGGGACACAGTTAACTATGGCTACACCTTC
CDR3aa: CASSPRDTVNYGYTF

abundance: -
j_gene: TRBJ2-5
d_gene: TRBD2
v_gene: TRBV10-3
CDR3nt: TGTGCCATCAGTGAAACCAGCGGGGGTCACCAAGAGACCCAGTACTTC
CDR3aa: CAISETSGGHQETQYF

abundance: -
j_gene: TRBJ2-3
d_gene: -
v_gene: TRBV19
CDR3nt: TGTGCCAGTAGTGATCCCGGGACTAGCACAGATACGCAGTATTTT
CDR3aa: CASSDPGTSTDTQYF

abundance: -
j_gene: TRBJ2-7
d_gene: -
v_gene: TRBV20-1
CDR3nt: TGCAGTGCTAGCACCCCCGGGGAGCAGTACTTC
CDR3aa: CSASTPGEQYF

abundance: -
j_gene: TRBJ2-2
d_gene: TRBD2
v_gene: TRBV4-1
CDR3nt: TGCGCCAGCAGCCAAGCGAAGACTAGCGGGGGAGACGGGGAGCTGTTTTTT
CDR3aa: CASSQAKTSGGDGELFF

abundance: -
j_gene: TRBJ2-2
d_gene: TRBD1
v_gene: TRBV25-1
CDR3nt: TGTGTCTCCAGGGGGCCGGGGGCGAACACCGGGGAGCTGTTTTTT
CDR3aa: CVSRGPGANTGELFF

abundance: -
j_gene: TRBJ2-6
d_gene: TRBD2
v_gene: TRBV18
CDR3nt: TGTGCCAGCTCACCCGGACTAGCGGGGGGGCCTGGGGCCAACGTCCTGACTTTC
CDR3aa: CASSPGLAGGPGANVLTF

abundance: -
j_gene: TRBJ2-6
d_gene: -
v_gene: TRBV5-1
CDR3nt: TGCGCCAGCAGCTTGGCCTTTGGACAGCGCTCTGGGGCCAACGTCCTGACTTTC
CDR3aa: CASSLAFGQRSGANVLTF

abundance: -
j_gene: TRBJ2-5
d_gene: -
v_gene: TRBV18
CDR3nt: TGTGCCAGCTCACCAGCAGGGGTAGAGACCCAGTACTTC
CDR3aa: CASSPAGVETQYF

abundance: -
j_gene: TRBJ1-1
d_gene: -
v_gene: TRBV7-6
CDR3nt: TGTGCCAGCAGTGTACAGGGCTTGGGCACTGAAGCTTTCTTT
CDR3aa: CASSVQGLGTEAFF

abundance: few
j_gene: TRBJ1-2
d_gene: -
v_gene: TRBV7-2
CDR3nt: TGTGCCAGCAGCTTAGGGACAACTTATGGCTACACCTTC
CDR3aa: CASSLGTTYGYTF

abundance: -
j_gene: TRBJ1-5
d_gene: TRBD1
v_gene: TRBV18
CDR3nt: TGTGCCAGCTCACCAGTCGGAGTACAGGGGAGTAGCAATCAGCCCCAGCATTTT
CDR3aa: CASSPVGVQGSSNQPQHF

abundance: -
j_gene: TRBJ2-7
d_gene: -
v_gene: TRBV5-4
CDR3nt: TGTGCCAGCAGTCCTGGGCCCTTTCTCTCCTACGAGCAGTACTTC
CDR3aa: CASSPGPFLSYEQYF

abundance: -
j_gene: TRBJ1-6
d_gene: -
v_gene: TRBV19
CDR3nt: TGTGCCAGTACCCAGCGGTCTGGCTATAATTCACCCCTCCACTTT
CDR3aa: CASTQRSGYNSPLHF

abundance: -
j_gene: TRBJ2-2
d_gene: -
v_gene: TRBV9
CDR3nt: TGTGCCAGCAGCGTAGGAGCAGGGACGAACACCGGGGAGCTGTTTTTT
CDR3aa: CASSVGAGTNTGELFF

abundance: few
j_gene: TRBJ2-7
d_gene: -
v_gene: TRBV6-4
CDR3nt: TGTGCCAGCAGTCCCCTTTACGGGAAAATCTCCTACGAGCAGTACTTC
CDR3aa: CASSPLYGKISYEQYF

abundance: few
j_gene: TRBJ2-7
d_gene: TRBD1
v_gene: TRBV18
CDR3nt: TGTGCCAGCTCACCAAACCGGGACAGTCAACAGTACTTC
CDR3aa: CASSPNRDSQQYF

abundance: -
j_gene: TRBJ1-4
d_gene: TRBD1
v_gene: TRBV19
CDR3nt: TGTGCCAGTAGTACGGGACAGGGGGCAACTAATGAAAAACTGTTTTTT
CDR3aa: CASSTGQGATNEKLFF